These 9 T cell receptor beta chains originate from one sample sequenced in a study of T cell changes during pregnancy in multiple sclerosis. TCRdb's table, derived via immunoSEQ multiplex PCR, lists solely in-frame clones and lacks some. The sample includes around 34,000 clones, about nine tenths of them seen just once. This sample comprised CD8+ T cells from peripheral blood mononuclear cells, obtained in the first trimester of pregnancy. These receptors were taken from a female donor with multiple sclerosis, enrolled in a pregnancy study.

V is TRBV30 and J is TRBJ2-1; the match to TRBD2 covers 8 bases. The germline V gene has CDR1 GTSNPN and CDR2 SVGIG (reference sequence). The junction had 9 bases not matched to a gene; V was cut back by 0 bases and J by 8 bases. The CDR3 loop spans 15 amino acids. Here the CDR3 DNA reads TGTGCCTGGAGTGTACTGGCGGGAGGCGTGTATGAGCAGTTCTTC. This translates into CAWSVLAGGVYEQFF.

In nucleotides, the CDR3 is TGTGCCAGCAGCCACGGAGCGAACACTGAAGCTTTCTTT. Residues: CASSHGANTEAFF. The rearrangement joins TRBV27 to TRBJ1-1; D is unresolved. The CDR3 has 13 amino acids. Germline loops: CDR1 MNHEY, CDR2 SMNVEV (reference sequence). Trimming took 6 bases from V and 1 from J, leaving 9 bases between them.

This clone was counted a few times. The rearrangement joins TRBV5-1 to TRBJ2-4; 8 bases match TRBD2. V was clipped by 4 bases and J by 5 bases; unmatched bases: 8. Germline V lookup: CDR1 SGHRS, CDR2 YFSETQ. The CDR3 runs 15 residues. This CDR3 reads CASSPGGGNQNIQYF. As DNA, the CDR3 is TGCGCCAGCAGCCCCGGGGGGGGGAACCAAAACATTCAGTACTTC. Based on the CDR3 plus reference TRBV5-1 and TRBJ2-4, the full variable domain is KAGVTQTPRYLIKTRGQQVTLSCSPISGHRSVSWYQQTPGQGLQFLFEYFSETQRNKGNFPGRFSGRQFSNSRSEMNVSTLELGDSALYLCASSPGGGNQNIQYFGAGTRLSVL.

The CDR3 DNA sequence: TGTGCCAGTAGTCCCCTTTGGCAGGGTGGGAATCAGCCCCAGCATTTT. Translation gives CASSPLWQGGNQPQHF. V usage is TRBV19 and J usage is TRBJ1-5; a weak D match, TRBD1 (5 bases). This CDR3 spans 16 amino acids. The ends were cut back, 5 bases at V and 4 bases at J, with 18 bases in the middle. Germline V gene data show CDR1 as LNHDA and CDR2 as SQIVND (reference sequence).

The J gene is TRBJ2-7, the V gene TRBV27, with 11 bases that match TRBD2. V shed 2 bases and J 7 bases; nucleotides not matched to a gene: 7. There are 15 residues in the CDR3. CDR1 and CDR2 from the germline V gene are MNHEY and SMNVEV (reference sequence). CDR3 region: CASSLGLAGGEEQYF. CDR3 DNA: TGTGCCAGCAGTTTAGGGCTAGCGGGAGGTGAGGAGCAGTACTTC.

In DNA, the CDR3 is TGTGCCAGTAGTATAGGGGGGGGGAACACTGAAGCTTTCTTT. As protein: CASSIGGGNTEAFF. This chain uses TRBV19 with TRBJ1-1; D is possibly TRBD1 (5 bases). V shed 1 base and J shed 1 base, with 7 bases lying between them. From germline, CDR1 is LNHDA and CDR2 SQIVND (reference sequence). The CDR3 contains 14 residues.

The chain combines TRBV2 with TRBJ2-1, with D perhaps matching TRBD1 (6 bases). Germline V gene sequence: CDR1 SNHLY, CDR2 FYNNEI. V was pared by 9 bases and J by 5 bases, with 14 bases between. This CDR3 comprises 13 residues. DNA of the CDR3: TGTGCCAGTTCTACAGGGCCCAACAATGAGCAGTTCTTC. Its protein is CASSTGPNNEQFF. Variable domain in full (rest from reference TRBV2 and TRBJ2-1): EPEVTQTPSHQVTQMGQEVILRCVPISNHLYFYWYRQILGQKVEFLVSFYNNEISEKSEIFDDQFSVERPDGSNFTLKIRSTKLEDSAMYFCASSTGPNNEQFFGPGTRLTVL.

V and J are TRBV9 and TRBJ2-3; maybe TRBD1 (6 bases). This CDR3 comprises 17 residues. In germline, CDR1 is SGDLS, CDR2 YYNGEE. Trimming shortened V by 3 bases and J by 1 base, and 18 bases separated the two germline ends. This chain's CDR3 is CASSEGTGTQGTDTQYF. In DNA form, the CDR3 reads TGTGCCAGCAGCGAGGGAACAGGGACCCAAGGCACAGATACGCAGTATTTT. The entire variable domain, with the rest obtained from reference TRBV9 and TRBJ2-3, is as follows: DSGVTQTPKHLITATGQRVTLRCSPRSGDLSVYWYQQSLDQGLQFLIQYYNGEERAKGNILERFSAQQFPDLHSELNLSSLELGDSALYFCASSEGTGTQGTDTQYFGPGTRLTVL.

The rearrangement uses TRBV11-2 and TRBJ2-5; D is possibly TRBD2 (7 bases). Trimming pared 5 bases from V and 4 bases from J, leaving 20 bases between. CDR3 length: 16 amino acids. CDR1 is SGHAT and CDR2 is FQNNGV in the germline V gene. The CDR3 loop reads CASSQARGGEVETQYF. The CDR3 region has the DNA TGTGCCAGCAGCCAAGCGAGGGGGGGTGAGGTAGAGACCCAGTACTTC. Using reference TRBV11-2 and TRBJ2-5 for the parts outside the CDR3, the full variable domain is EAGVAQSPRYKIIEKRQSVAFWCNPISGHATLYWYQQILGQGPKLLIQFQNNGVVDDSQLPKDRFSAERLKGVDSTLKIQPAKLEDSAVYLCASSQARGGEVETQYFGPGTRLLVL.